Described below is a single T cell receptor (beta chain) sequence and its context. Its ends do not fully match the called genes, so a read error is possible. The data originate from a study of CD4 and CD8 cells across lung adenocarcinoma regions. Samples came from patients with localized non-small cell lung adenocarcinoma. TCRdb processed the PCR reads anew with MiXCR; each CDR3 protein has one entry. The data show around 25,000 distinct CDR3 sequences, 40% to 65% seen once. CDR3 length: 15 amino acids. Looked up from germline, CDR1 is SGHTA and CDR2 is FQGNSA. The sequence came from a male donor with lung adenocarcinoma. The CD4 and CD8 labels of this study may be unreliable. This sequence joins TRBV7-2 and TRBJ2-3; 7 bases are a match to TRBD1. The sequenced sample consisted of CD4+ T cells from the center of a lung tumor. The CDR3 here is CARGLGGHVQDTQYF. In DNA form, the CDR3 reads TGTGCCAGGGGCTTAGGGGGCCACGTCCAAGATACCCAGTATTTT.